This TCR beta chain was sequenced for a study of T cells in Graves' hyperthyroidism and ophthalmopathy. Study as a whole: Peripheral blood sampling occurred at initial diagnosis, before any treatment.

Amplified TCR beta CDR3 regions derived from RNA transcripts. HTBI primers were used for first-round RT-PCR of the TCR CDR3. TCRdb re-derived calls from the multiplex PCR reads in MiXCR, one entry per CDR3 protein. The sample has 380,000 or so distinct CDR3 sequences; 11% to 15% are singletons. CDR1 DFQATT and CDR2 SNEGSKA come from the germline V gene (reference sequence). Trimming removed 0 bases at V and 7 bases at J, with 16 bases between. The CDR3 runs to 16 residues. Based on clinical symptoms, serum thyroxine and TRAb, thyroid ultrasound and orbital computed tomography, diagnoses were reached. Comment on this clonotype: Its antigen is as yet unknown.

The study's findings and limits: Most thyroid-expanded clonotypes above 0.001 were also found in blood. Stable hyperthyroidism was separated from ophthalmopathy by a model based on 13 V-J features.

The chain is built from TRBV20-1 and TRBJ1-6; D uncertain. The TCR originated in a woman aged 25 to 39 with Graves' hyperthyroidism. The specimen was blood. DNA for the CDR3: TGCAGTGCTAGAGATCCAATTGTAGCCTCAAATTCACCCCTCCACTTT. It translates to CSARDPIVASNSPLHF.